This entry lists 12 T cell receptor beta chains sequenced from one sample in a study of shared clonotypes between healthy human individuals. This table comes from immunoSEQ multiplex PCR, and its TCRdb copy is limited to in-frame clones, with some not included. The data hold over a million clones, with roughly 97% observed a single time. Sequencing was done on a sample of naive CD4+ T cells sorted from blood. The subset here: CD45RA+ positively selected. These receptors all come from a man aged 25 to 45 in good health.

This clone was counted a single time. CDR3 sequence (DNA): TGTGCCAGCAGTTACTCAACGGGATTTGGGAACACTGAAGCTTTCTTT. The encoded protein is CASSYSTGFGNTEAFF. This rearrangement joins TRBV6-5 to TRBJ1-1; D unclear. Germline V CDR1 and CDR2: MNHEY, SVGAGI. The CDR3 is made up of 16 amino acids. Deletions cut 0 bases from V and 1 base from J, with 12 bases between.

The chain carries TRBV30 and TRBJ1-3; D might be TRBD1 (5 bases). The CDR3 loop spans 14 amino acids. Germline loops: CDR1 GTSNPN, CDR2 SVGIG (reference sequence). V was shortened by 3 bases and J by 7 bases, with 16 bases between the two germline ends. The CDR3 DNA reads as TGTGCCTGGAGCTGGCGGACAATGGAGAACACCATATATTTT. Encoded protein: CAWSWRTMENTIYF.

This sequence joins TRBV10-1 and TRBJ2-5; 7 bases are a match to TRBD1. The V gene end was trimmed by 1 base and the J gene end by 5 bases; junction bases not matched to a gene: 7. The CDR3 length is 15 residues. Germline-derived CDR1 and CDR2 are WNHNN and SYGVQD (reference sequence). In DNA, the CDR3 is TGCGCCAGCAGTGAGTTGGGACAGTTAGACGAGACCCAGTACTTC. It specifies CASSELGQLDETQYF.

This sequence joins TRBV28 and TRBJ2-5; 10 bases line up with TRBD1. J was trimmed by 6 bases and V by 1 base; bases with no gene match: 11. This CDR3 contains 17 residues. Per germline, CDR1 MDHEN and CDR2 SYDVKM. This CDR3 is CASSLFNLRDRGKTQYF. The CDR3 nucleotides are TGTGCCAGCAGTTTATTTAACTTGAGGGACAGGGGAAAGACCCAGTACTTC. The whole variable domain, filled in from reference TRBV28 and TRBJ2-5, reads DVKVTQSSRYLVKRTGEKVFLECVQDMDHENMFWYRQDPGLGLRLIYFSYDVKMKEKGDIPEGYSVSREKKERFSLILESASTNQTSMYLCASSLFNLRDRGKTQYFGPGTRLLVL.

This chain links TRBV28 with TRBJ2-3; a possible D gene is TRBD2 (5 bases). From germline, CDR1 is MDHEN and CDR2 SYDVKM. The CDR3 covers 13 residues. With 6 bases removed from V and 6 bases from J, the gap between germline ends came to 13 bases. In DNA form, the CDR3 reads TGTGCCAGCAGGCTCGGGGTCGGGGATACGCAGTATTTT. As protein: CASRLGVGDTQYF.

This clone was picked up one time. One end of the junction does not line up with germline, which may come from a read error. The V gene is TRBV5-4, the J gene TRBJ1-3; D not resolved. The germline V gene has CDR1 SGHNT and CDR2 YYREEE (reference sequence). The length of the CDR3 is 13 residues. CDR3 protein: CASSVRGGNAIYF. CDR3 DNA: TGTGCCAGCAGCGTCCGCGGCGGAAACGCCATATATTTT.

The gene calls are TRBV5-1 and TRBJ2-3; D gene ambiguous. CDR3 size: 15 residues. Looked up from germline, CDR1 is SGHRS and CDR2 is YFSETQ. Trimming took 0 bases from V and 0 from J, leaving 8 bases between them. CDR3 coding DNA: TGCGCCAGCAGCTTGGCCTTCGGTAGCACAGATACGCAGTATTTT. It translates to CASSLAFGSTDTQYF.

Here the CDR3 DNA reads TGTGCCACCAGCAGAGATAACAGGGCGGCCACTGAAGCTTTCTTT. Amino acid sequence: CATSRDNRAATEAFF. V gene TRBV15 combines with J gene TRBJ1-1, with a possible D match to TRBD1 (6 bases). The CDR3 runs to 15 residues. Deletions cut 0 bases from V and 4 bases from J, with 12 bases between. Germline-derived CDR1 and CDR2 are LNHNV and YYDKDF (reference sequence).

This chain joins TRBV19 and TRBJ2-7, with TRBD1 matching over 11 bases. The J segment lost 3 bases and the V segment lost 9 bases, leaving 1 base of the junction unmatched. Germline V gene sequence: CDR1 LNHDA, CDR2 SQIVND (reference sequence). This CDR3 comprises 12 residues. The CDR3 sequence: CASGTGGYEQYF. As DNA, the CDR3 is TGTGCCAGCGGGACAGGGGGCTACGAGCAGTACTTC.

V is TRBV6-1 and J is TRBJ2-4; the D gene is possibly TRBD2 (5 bases). Germline V gives CDR1 MNHNS, CDR2 SASEGT. The V and J ends lost 9 bases and 5 bases respectively, with 20 bases between them. There are 15 residues in the CDR3. This CDR3 reads CASRAQWGVENIQYF. CDR3 sequence (DNA): TGTGCCAGTCGTGCCCAATGGGGAGTGGAAAACATTCAGTACTTC.

The rearrangement joins TRBV7-2 to TRBJ2-3, with 11 bases aligning to TRBD2. Germline V gene data show CDR1 as SGHTA and CDR2 as FQGNSA. This CDR3 comprises 15 residues. V shed 6 bases, J shed 2 bases, and the junction held 4 bases outside the gene matches. The CDR3 sequence: CASRTTSGNTDTQYF. CDR3 DNA sequence: TGTGCCAGCAGGACGACTAGCGGGAACACAGATACGCAGTATTTT.

V and J are TRBV7-3 and TRBJ2-2, with D perhaps matching TRBD1 (5 bases). CDR3 size: 15 residues. V was cut by 6 bases and J by 7 bases, with 18 bases left in between. Germline V CDR1 and CDR2: SGHTA, FQGTGA. The CDR3 here is CASSSRPGKGGELFF. The CDR3 region has the DNA TGTGCCAGCAGTTCTAGGCCAGGGAAGGGCGGGGAGCTGTTTTTT.